This T cell receptor (beta chain) stems from a study of blood T cell repertoires in COVID-19. On the study more broadly: Samples of COVID-19 (acute and convalescent) were obtained from the United States, Italy and Spain. From T cells, B-cell-depleted T cells, or PBMCs came the material, which was cDNA or gDNA.

Original data processing: Reference gene primers were amplified, and this amplification served to estimate nucleated cell counts. Sequenced by immunoSEQ multiplex PCR; TCRdb stores in-frame clones only, minus some. Clonal size and the V and J genes are those of that table, whereas D and trimming came from the DNA. The data hold approximately 210,000 clones, with almost 85% observed a single time. The CDR3 spans 14 residues. The germline V gene encodes CDR1 SGHRS and CDR2 YFSETQ. The V end was cut by 0 bases, the J end by 4 bases, with 10 bases between. V and J are TRBV5-1 and TRBJ1-2; weak D call: TRBD1 (5 bases). Sequencing was done on a sample of peripheral blood. This TCR was sampled from a woman in her forties or fifties with active or convalescent COVID-19. The CDR3 DNA reads TGCGCCAGCAGCTTGGAGGGGATGGGCTATGGCTACACCTTC. This sequence encodes CASSLEGMGYGYTF.